A single sample gave rise to the 24 T cell receptor beta chains below, sequenced in a study of T cell repertoires in cytomegalovirus infection. TCRdb redid the calling of the reads with MiXCR, one entry per CDR3 protein. The sample lists hundreds of thousands of distinct CDR3 sequences, under 40% occurring once. Which antigens these TCRs recognize remains unknown. The sequenced sample was cultured CD8+ T cells from PBMCs, obtained from culture after CMV antigen stimulation. These receptors all stem from a human donor in good health (CMV status not recorded). Some clones in this sample may be carry-over from other donors' samples.

The chain is built from TRBV4-2 and TRBJ2-5; 8 bases fit TRBD1. CDR1 is LGHNA and CDR2 is YNFKEQ in the germline V gene. The CDR3 is 13 amino acids. V shed 3 bases, J shed 5 bases, and the junction held 2 bases outside the gene matches. The CDR3 nucleotides read TGTGCCAGCAGCCAGGGGACAGGCGAGACCCAGTACTTC. Protein: CASSQGTGETQYF.

V usage is TRBV12-3 or TRBV12-4 and J usage is TRBJ2-5; D perhaps matches TRBD1 (6 bases). This CDR3 contains 16 residues. Trimming removed 4 bases from V and 3 bases from J, with 18 bases in between. The CDR3 DNA is TGTGCCAGCAGTTCCCCCGGGACACCCGGGGAAGAGACCCAGTACTTC. It yields the protein CASSSPGTPGEETQYF.

This clonotype has more than one count but fewer than ten. This sequence joins TRBV6-2 or TRBV6-3 and TRBJ2-1; 8 bases are a match to TRBD1. CDR1 and CDR2 from the germline V gene are MNHEY and SVGEGT. With V trimmed by 2 bases and J by 10 bases, 7 bases remained unmatched. The CDR3 is made up of 14 amino acids. The CDR3 nucleotides are TGTGCCAGCAGTTACGGACAGGGCTTAGGGGAGCAGTTCTTC. Translated: CASSYGQGLGEQFF.

This clonotype showed up many times. As DNA, the CDR3 is TGTGCCAGCAGCCGGGGACAGGGGGCTAACTATGGCTACACCTTC. It codes for CASSRGQGANYGYTF. The V and J genes are TRBV11-2 and TRBJ1-2, with 11 bases identical to TRBD1. The CDR3 extends over 15 amino acids. The V gene end was trimmed by 5 bases and the J gene end by 0 bases; junction bases not matched to a gene: 2. Germline lookup yields CDR1 SGHAT and CDR2 FQNNGV.

In its sample, this clonotype was seen many times. V is TRBV12-3 or TRBV12-4 and J is TRBJ2-7, with 8 bases aligning to TRBD1. V trimming: 3 bases; J trimming: 0 bases; junction bases outside the gene matches: 1. The CDR3 is 14 amino acids. CDR3 in amino acids: CASSFTGGSYEQYF. The CDR3 DNA sequence: TGTGCCAGCAGTTTCACAGGGGGCTCCTACGAGCAGTACTTC.

The chain recombines TRBV11-2 with TRBJ2-7, with 9 positions matching TRBD2. V dropped 1 base and J dropped 3; count of bases not matched to a gene: 7. Germline-derived CDR1 and CDR2 are SGHAT and FQNNGV. This CDR3 contains 16 residues. CDR3 sequence: CASSLGSLAGIYEQYF. For the CDR3, the DNA is TGTGCCAGCAGCTTAGGAAGTCTAGCGGGGATCTACGAGCAGTACTTC.

In its sample, this clonotype was seen a few times. The chain recombines TRBV19 with TRBJ1-1; possible D gene TRBD1, 6 bases. Germline loops: CDR1 LNHDA, CDR2 SQIVND (reference sequence). The CDR3 runs to 12 residues. Written as DNA, the CDR3 is TGTGGTACGGGGGGCGGAAACACTGAAGCTTTCTTT. This codes for CGTGGGNTEAFF.

This clonotype occurred a few times. The V call is TRBV11-3, the J call TRBJ2-6; TRBD1 matches at 7 bases. This CDR3 comprises 17 residues. The V segment lost 6 bases and the J segment 0 bases; nucleotides outside the gene matches: 8. Germline V gives CDR1 SGHNT, CDR2 YENEEA. The CDR3 DNA follows: TGTGCCAGCAGTTACTCGACAGGGCTCTCTGGGGCCAACGTCCTGACTTTC. Translation gives CASSYSTGLSGANVLTF.

This clonotype was seen a handful of times. This chain uses TRBV27 with TRBJ1-6; D is perhaps TRBD1 (6 bases). This CDR3 comprises 14 residues. CDR1 is MNHEY and CDR2 is SMNVEV in the germline V gene (reference sequence). The V end was cut by 2 bases, the J end by 7 bases, with 9 bases between. The chain's CDR3 is CASSLTGRNSPLHF. DNA of the CDR3: TGTGCCAGCAGTTTAACAGGGAGGAATTCACCCCTCCACTTT.

The V gene is TRBV20-1, the J gene TRBJ2-1, with D maybe TRBD2 (7 bases). Germline assignment: CDR1 DFQATT and CDR2 SNEGSKA (reference sequence). Trimming took 0 bases from V and 8 from J, leaving 20 bases between them. This CDR3 comprises 16 residues. CDR3 sequence reads: CSAREIGGLRFHEQFF. For the CDR3, the DNA is TGCAGTGCTAGAGAAATCGGGGGGCTAAGATTCCATGAGCAGTTCTTC.

This clonotype was seen a handful of times. The CDR3 region has the DNA TGTGCCAGCAGCTTAGCCCCGGGACTAGCGGGGGGGCCCCCTCGGTATGAGCAGTTCTTC. Residues: CASSLAPGLAGGPPRYEQFF. The V and J genes are TRBV11-2 and TRBJ2-1, with 16 bases that match TRBD2. The CDR3 loop spans 20 amino acids. The V gene's germline CDR1 is SGHAT and CDR2 FQNNGV. V lost 1 base to trimming and J lost 8 bases; unmatched junction nucleotides: 14.

This clonotype was counted between two and nine times. The chain recombines TRBV7-9 with TRBJ2-2, with a weak D call TRBD2 (6 bases). CDR3 length: 10 residues. Between the trimmed V and J ends, which lost 11 bases and 7 bases, there was a span of 8 bases. Germline CDR1 is SEHNR and CDR2 is FQNEAQ (reference sequence). The CDR3 reads CAGGDGELFF. The DNA for the CDR3 is TGTGCCGGAGGGGACGGGGAGCTGTTTTTT.

The chain joins TRBV12-3 or TRBV12-4 to TRBJ1-1; unclear D gene. The CDR3 is made up of 13 amino acids. The V end lost 5 bases, the J end lost 1 base, and 8 bases lay between the germline ends. DNA for the CDR3: TGTGCCAGCAGTAAAGAACAGAACACTGAAGCTTTCTTT. Protein product: CASSKEQNTEAFF.

The chain carries TRBV4-3 and TRBJ2-1, with D tentatively TRBD1 or TRBD2 (5 bases each). V lost 0 bases to trimming and J lost 5 bases, with 14 bases between them. In germline, CDR1 is LGHNA, CDR2 YSLEER. This CDR3 has 16 amino acids. CDR3 DNA sequence: TGCGCCAGCAGCCAAGAGTACCCGGGGCTTAACAATGAGCAGTTCTTC. This encodes CASSQEYPGLNNEQFF.

This chain links TRBV12-3 or TRBV12-4 with TRBJ1-2; D is undetermined. This CDR3 has 15 residues. V lost 2 bases and J 8 bases, leaving 18 bases between the germline ends. CDR3: CASSLPPGKLGGYTF. CDR3 coding DNA: TGTGCCAGCAGTTTACCCCCGGGGAAACTGGGCGGCTACACCTTC.

This clonotype was counted between two and nine times. The chain employs TRBV5-4 and TRBJ2-2, with D unclear. The CDR3 runs 12 residues. Germline V gene lookup returns CDR1 SGHNT and CDR2 YYREEE (reference sequence). With 1 base removed from V and 6 bases from J, the gap between germline ends came to 4 bases. CDR3 coding DNA: TGTGCCAGCAGCTTGTATGCCGGGGAGCTGTTTTTT. Encoded protein: CASSLYAGELFF.

The chain carries TRBV4-3 and TRBJ2-3, with TRBD2 matching over 7 bases. J was trimmed by 2 bases and V by 1 base; bases with no gene match: 9. The CDR3 runs to 17 residues. Per the germline V gene, CDR1 is LGHNA and CDR2 is YSLEER. The CDR3 DNA reads TGCGCCAGCAGCCAAGGACTGACAGCGGGGATCACAGATACGCAGTATTTT. This codes for CASSQGLTAGITDTQYF.

This clonotype was seen only a few times. The chain employs TRBV7-9 and TRBJ2-1; 10 positions match TRBD1. V lost 5 bases to trimming and J lost 7 bases; unmatched junction nucleotides: 11. Germline CDR1 SEHNR, CDR2 FQNEAQ (reference sequence). This CDR3 is built from 16 residues. CDR3 amino acids: CASSPIGQGGSNEQFF. CDR3 bases: TGTGCCAGCAGCCCCATCGGACAGGGGGGATCTAATGAGCAGTTCTTC.

Only a few counts were recorded for this clonotype. The rearrangement joins TRBV19 to TRBJ1-5, with D possibly being TRBD1 (5 bases). Germline values: CDR1 LNHDA, CDR2 SQIVND (reference sequence). V lost 3 bases to trimming and J lost 1 base, with 10 bases between them. This CDR3 is 15 amino acids long. The CDR3 DNA sequence: TGTGCCAGTAGTATGGTCAGGGAAAGCAATCAGCCCCAGCATTTT. Its translation is CASSMVRESNQPQHF.

This clonotype was observed many times. The V gene is TRBV7-8, the J gene TRBJ2-7; 11 bases line up with TRBD2. V lost 7 bases, J lost 5 bases, and 10 bases stayed unmatched. Germline V gene sequence: CDR1 SGHVS, CDR2 FQNEAQ. CDR3 size: 15 residues. CDR3 amino acids: CASTLRTSGGDEQYF. The DNA for the CDR3 is TGTGCCAGCACCCTGAGAACTAGCGGGGGAGACGAGCAGTACTTC.

The sample holds a few counts of this clonotype. CDR3: CASTGDSYNEQFF. The CDR3 nucleotides are TGTGCCAGCACCGGGGACTCCTACAATGAGCAGTTCTTC. The chain is built from TRBV6-6 and TRBJ2-1; D may be TRBD2 (5 bases). V lost 7 bases and J lost 0, with 7 bases in between. The germline V gene has CDR1 MNHNY and CDR2 SVGAGI (reference sequence). The CDR3 totals 13 residues.

As concerns this clonotype: The CDR3 carries no conserved terminal phenylalanine or tryptophan, so it likely arises from a read error. This chain links TRBV14 with TRBJ1-1; D gene uncertain. The CDR3 runs to 14 residues. Trimming cost V 3 bases and J 1 base, with 9 bases left between them. Per germline, CDR1 SGHDN and CDR2 FVKESK. The CDR3 sequence: CASSHRVGNTEAFL. CDR3 DNA: TGTGCCAGCAGCCACCGAGTGGGGAACACTGAAGCTTTCTTA.

The chain carries TRBV7-9 and TRBJ2-1; possible D gene TRBD1, 6 bases. CDR3 size: 18 residues. V lost 6 bases, J lost 2 bases, and 23 bases lay in between. CDR1 and CDR2 from the germline V gene are SEHNR and FQNEAQ (reference sequence). The CDR3 loop reads CASSSGIVGTQAYNEQFF. CDR3 DNA: TGTGCCAGCAGTTCCGGGATCGTCGGGACACAAGCCTACAATGAGCAGTTCTTC.

Written as DNA, the CDR3 is TGTGCCATCCCTTTAGGGGCCAACGTCCTGACTTTC. Residues: CAIPLGANVLTF. J is TRBJ2-6 and V is TRBV2; D is undetermined. The germline CDR1 and CDR2 sequences are SNHLY and FYNNEI. Trimming removed 10 bases from V and 4 bases from J, with 8 bases in between. This CDR3 region has 12 residues.